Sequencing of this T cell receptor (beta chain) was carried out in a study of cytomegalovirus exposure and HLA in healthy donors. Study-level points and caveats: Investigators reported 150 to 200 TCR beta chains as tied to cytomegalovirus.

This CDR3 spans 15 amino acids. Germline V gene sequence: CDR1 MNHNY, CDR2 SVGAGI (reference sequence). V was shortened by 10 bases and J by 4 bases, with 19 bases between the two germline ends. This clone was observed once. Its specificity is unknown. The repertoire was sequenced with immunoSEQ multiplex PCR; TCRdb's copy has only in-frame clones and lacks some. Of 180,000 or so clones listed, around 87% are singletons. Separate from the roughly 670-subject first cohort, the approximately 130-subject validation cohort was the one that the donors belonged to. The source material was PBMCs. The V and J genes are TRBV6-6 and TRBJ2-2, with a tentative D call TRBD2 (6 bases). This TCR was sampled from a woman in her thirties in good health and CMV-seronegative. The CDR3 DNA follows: TGTGCCACCCGGGACTCGTTTGGGGCCACCGGGGAGCTGTTTTTT. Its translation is CATRDSFGATGELFF.